Below, 23 T cell receptor beta chains from the same sample are listed, as sequenced in a study of blood T cell repertoires in COVID-19. Sequenced by immunoSEQ multiplex PCR; TCRdb stores in-frame clones only, minus some. The profile shows more than 95,000 clones, about 79% of them singletons. The sequenced sample was peripheral blood. The receptors shown here come from a woman of 80 years or more with active or convalescent COVID-19.

In its sample, this clone was seen a few times. The V gene is TRBV27, the J gene TRBJ1-6; unclear D gene. The CDR3 totals 16 residues. Germline-derived CDR1 and CDR2 are MNHEY and SMNVEV (reference sequence). The V end lost 7 bases, the J end lost 0 bases, and 13 bases lay between the germline ends. The CDR3 sequence: CASTGVTSSYNSPLHF. DNA for the CDR3: TGTGCCAGCACCGGAGTCACTAGCTCCTATAATTCACCCCTCCACTTT.

This chain links TRBV11-2 with TRBJ2-7; 8 bases match TRBD2. The CDR3 covers 17 residues. Germline trimming cut 1 base from V and 4 bases from J; bases unmatched to any gene: 12. Germline V CDR1 and CDR2: SGHAT, FQNNGV. The CDR3 nucleotides read TGTGCCAGCAGCTTAGCTGCGGGAGGTTCGTGGTTGTACGAGCAGTACTTC. This sequence encodes CASSLAAGGSWLYEQYF. The variable domain in full, completed from reference TRBV11-2 and TRBJ2-7, reads EAGVAQSPRYKIIEKRQSVAFWCNPISGHATLYWYQQILGQGPKLLIQFQNNGVVDDSQLPKDRFSAERLKGVDSTLKIQPAKLEDSAVYLCASSLAAGGSWLYEQYFGPGTRLTVT.

This chain uses TRBV5-1 with TRBJ2-1; 11 nucleotides match TRBD2. This CDR3 is 15 amino acids long. The trim removed 0 bases at V and 6 bases at J, leaving 2 bases unmatched. The germline gives CDR1 SGHRS, CDR2 YFSETQ. As DNA, the CDR3 is TGCGCCAGCAGCTTGGGTAGCGGGAGGGCCAATGAGCAGTTCTTC. Translation gives CASSLGSGRANEQFF.

At least ten counts were recorded for this clone. The chain employs TRBV6-6 and TRBJ2-1; 7 bases fit TRBD2. With 3 bases clipped from V and 0 bases from J, the junction kept 5 bases outside the gene matches. Germline CDR1 reads MNHNY; CDR2 reads SVGAGI (reference sequence). This CDR3 has 16 residues. DNA of the CDR3: TGTGCCAGCAGTTATATAGCGGGCCGCTCCTACAATGAGCAGTTCTTC. Its protein product is CASSYIAGRSYNEQFF.

The chain is built from TRBV11-2 and TRBJ1-5; D ambiguous. CDR3 size: 13 residues. The V end was cut by 5 bases, the J end by 3 bases, with 8 bases between. Germline V gene sequence: CDR1 SGHAT, CDR2 FQNNGV. The DNA for the CDR3 is TGTGCCAGCAGCCCCGGAGACAATCAGCCCCAGCATTTT. This encodes CASSPGDNQPQHF.

The genes are TRBV5-1 and TRBJ1-2; no definite D call. The CDR3 sequence is 12 residues long. Germline values: CDR1 SGHRS, CDR2 YFSETQ. Trimming cost V 3 bases and J 9 bases, with 12 bases left between them. CDR3 region: CASSSSITSYTF. CDR3 sequence (DNA): TGCGCCAGCAGCTCGTCGATAACTAGCTACACCTTC.

V gene TRBV29-1 combines with J gene TRBJ2-5; TRBD1 agrees at 7 bases. With 8 bases clipped from V and 5 bases from J, the junction kept 11 bases outside the gene matches. Germline CDR1 SQVTM, CDR2 ANQGSEA. The CDR3 runs to 13 residues. For the CDR3, the DNA is TGCAGCCTCCAACAGGGGAACAAGGAGACCCAGTACTTC. It is translated as CSLQQGNKETQYF.

The chain has TRBV24-1 and TRBJ1-1; D is possibly TRBD1 (6 bases). Germline V gene lookup returns CDR1 KGHDR and CDR2 SFDVKD. CDR3 length equals 13 residues. The ends were cut back, 4 bases at V and 1 base at J, with 6 bases in the middle. The chain's CDR3 is CATSDRGNTEAFF. The CDR3, as DNA: TGTGCCACCAGTGACAGGGGGAACACTGAAGCTTTCTTT.

This sequence joins TRBV7-8 and TRBJ1-1; D remains unclear. Germline values: CDR1 SGHVS, CDR2 FQNEAQ. CDR3 size: 12 residues. Trimming took off 5 bases at V and 4 bases at J, with 8 bases between the two ends. Here the CDR3 reads CASSPKLTEAFF. CDR3 nucleotides: TGTGCCAGCAGCCCAAAGCTCACTGAAGCTTTCTTT. The complete variable domain, with remaining parts taken from reference TRBV7-8 and TRBJ1-1, reads GAGVSQSPRYKVAKRGQDVALRCDPISGHVSLFWYQQALGQGPEFLTYFQNEAQLDKSGLPSDRFFAERPEGSVSTLKIQRTQQEDSAVYLCASSPKLTEAFFGQGTRLTVV.

The chain couples TRBV5-1 to TRBJ2-7; 10 bases fit TRBD2. The CDR3 extends over 13 amino acids. Germline lookup yields CDR1 SGHRS and CDR2 YFSETQ. The V segment lost 4 bases and the J segment 7 bases; nucleotides outside the gene matches: 5. The CDR3 reads CASSVELAGEQYF. DNA of the CDR3: TGCGCCAGCAGCGTTGAACTAGCGGGGGAGCAGTACTTC. The full variable domain, completed using reference TRBV5-1 and TRBJ2-7, is KAGVTQTPRYLIKTRGQQVTLSCSPISGHRSVSWYQQTPGQGLQFLFEYFSETQRNKGNFPGRFSGRQFSNSRSEMNVSTLELGDSALYLCASSVELAGEQYFGPGTRLTVT.

CDR3 protein: CASSLVPGGGSSYEQYF. CDR3 sequence (DNA): TGTGCCAGCAGTTTAGTCCCAGGGGGTGGTAGCTCCTACGAGCAGTACTTC. The V gene is TRBV28, the J gene TRBJ2-7; 7 bases align to TRBD1. Germline trimming cut 2 bases from V and 0 bases from J; bases unmatched to any gene: 10. The CDR3 is 17 residues long. Germline loops: CDR1 MDHEN, CDR2 SYDVKM.

The J gene is TRBJ1-2, the V gene TRBV14; the D is unclear. Germline-derived CDR1 and CDR2 are SGHDN and FVKESK. CDR3 length: 13 amino acids. With 3 bases removed from V and 8 bases from J, the gap between germline ends came to 13 bases. Written as DNA, the CDR3 is TGTGCCAGCAGCCACGCCCAATCTAGAGGCTACACCTTC. It yields the protein CASSHAQSRGYTF.

This rearrangement joins TRBV25-1 to TRBJ2-1; the match to TRBD1 covers 10 bases. Germline V gene data show CDR1 as MGHDK and CDR2 as SYGVNS. J was trimmed by 0 bases and V by 9 bases; bases with no gene match: 11. The CDR3 contains 17 residues. The DNA of the CDR3 is TGTGCCAGTACGGGACAGGGGTTTTCGCGCTCCTACAATGAGCAGTTCTTC. It is translated as CASTGQGFSRSYNEQFF.

V gene TRBV15 combines with J gene TRBJ1-2; weak D call: TRBD1 (5 bases). This CDR3 region has 14 residues. Trimming shortened V by 5 bases and J by 8 bases, and 18 bases separated the two germline ends. The V gene's germline CDR1 is LNHNV and CDR2 YYDKDF (reference sequence). The CDR3 nucleotides read TGTGCCACCAGCCCCCTAACGACAGTCTTGGGCTACACCTTC. Protein product: CATSPLTTVLGYTF.

This rearrangement joins TRBV5-1 to TRBJ1-1; the match to TRBD1 covers 7 bases. CDR1 and CDR2 (germline): SGHRS, YFSETQ. The CDR3 length is 17 residues. The V segment lost 0 bases and the J segment 5 bases; nucleotides outside the gene matches: 13. CDR3 sequence reads: CASSLEGTGAPVTEAFF. The CDR3 region has the DNA TGCGCCAGCAGCTTGGAGGGAACAGGGGCCCCGGTGACTGAAGCTTTCTTT.

This chain uses TRBV28 with TRBJ1-1, with D tentatively TRBD1 (5 bases). Trimming pared 10 bases from V and 5 bases from J, leaving 11 bases between. Germline CDR1 reads MDHEN; CDR2 reads SYDVKM. The CDR3 covers 11 residues. Here the CDR3 reads CATSRVTEAFF. The CDR3 bases are TGTGCCACCTCCAGGGTGACTGAAGCTTTCTTT.

The V call is TRBV6-5, the J call TRBJ1-1; D ambiguous. Per germline, CDR1 MNHEY and CDR2 SVGAGI. Trimming removed 8 bases from V and 1 base from J, with 11 bases in between. The CDR3 has 13 amino acids. The CDR3 DNA reads TGTGCCAGCCGCGTTAACTGGAACACTGAAGCTTTCTTT. Encoded protein: CASRVNWNTEAFF.

This chain uses TRBV6-5 with TRBJ2-7; weak D call: TRBD2 (5 bases). The CDR3 runs to 14 residues. The V end was cut by 0 bases, the J end by 6 bases, with 12 bases between. Germline V lookup: CDR1 MNHEY, CDR2 SVGAGI. Written as DNA, the CDR3 is TGTGCCAGCAGTTACTCGGGCCGAGGAGGCGAGCAGTACTTC. This codes for CASSYSGRGGEQYF.

V is TRBV9 and J is TRBJ2-5; 7 bases fit TRBD1. The CDR3 extends over 15 amino acids. Germline assignment: CDR1 SGDLS and CDR2 YYNGEE. Trimming at V came to 7 bases and at J to 4 bases, leaving 13 bases not matched to a gene. CDR3 DNA sequence: TGTGCCAGCGGGGTTCAGAGACAGGGTGGAGAGACCCAGTACTTC. It encodes CASGVQRQGGETQYF.

The CDR3 DNA follows: TGTGCCAGCAGCGTAGTACAGGGAATGACAGATACGCAGTATTTT. It yields the protein CASSVVQGMTDTQYF. The chain has TRBV9 and TRBJ2-3, with a possible D match to TRBD1 (6 bases). This CDR3 spans 15 amino acids. The V and J ends lost 0 bases and 3 bases respectively, with 11 bases between them. Germline V gene data show CDR1 as SGDLS and CDR2 as YYNGEE.

The genes are TRBV5-5 and TRBJ1-1; D is unresolved. Germline V gene data show CDR1 as SGHKS and CDR2 as YYEKEE (reference sequence). V gave up 0 bases and J gave up 0 bases, with 6 bases separating them. The CDR3 spans 14 residues. This CDR3 reads CASSLGYMNTEAFF. In DNA, the CDR3 is TGTGCCAGCAGCTTGGGGTACATGAACACTGAAGCTTTCTTT.

J is TRBJ2-3 and V is TRBV5-1, with 8 bases lining up with TRBD2. With 1 base clipped from V and 3 bases from J, the junction kept 10 bases outside the gene matches. CDR1 is SGHRS and CDR2 is YFSETQ in the germline V gene. This CDR3 is built from 17 residues. This CDR3 reads CASSLIQRGPPTDTQYF. The DNA for the CDR3 is TGCGCCAGCAGCTTGATCCAGCGGGGGCCACCGACAGATACGCAGTATTTT. Supplemented by reference TRBV5-1 and TRBJ2-3, the full variable domain reads KAGVTQTPRYLIKTRGQQVTLSCSPISGHRSVSWYQQTPGQGLQFLFEYFSETQRNKGNFPGRFSGRQFSNSRSEMNVSTLELGDSALYLCASSLIQRGPPTDTQYFGPGTRLTVL.

This clone occurred a few times. The chain is built from TRBV9 and TRBJ1-5, with 10 bases aligning to TRBD1. The CDR3 extends over 17 amino acids. Germline CDR1 is SGDLS and CDR2 is YYNGEE. With 4 bases clipped from V and 3 bases from J, the junction kept 10 bases outside the gene matches. Here the CDR3 reads CASSPGDRGGINQPQHF. DNA of the CDR3: TGTGCCAGCAGCCCGGGGGACAGGGGAGGAATCAATCAGCCCCAGCATTTT.